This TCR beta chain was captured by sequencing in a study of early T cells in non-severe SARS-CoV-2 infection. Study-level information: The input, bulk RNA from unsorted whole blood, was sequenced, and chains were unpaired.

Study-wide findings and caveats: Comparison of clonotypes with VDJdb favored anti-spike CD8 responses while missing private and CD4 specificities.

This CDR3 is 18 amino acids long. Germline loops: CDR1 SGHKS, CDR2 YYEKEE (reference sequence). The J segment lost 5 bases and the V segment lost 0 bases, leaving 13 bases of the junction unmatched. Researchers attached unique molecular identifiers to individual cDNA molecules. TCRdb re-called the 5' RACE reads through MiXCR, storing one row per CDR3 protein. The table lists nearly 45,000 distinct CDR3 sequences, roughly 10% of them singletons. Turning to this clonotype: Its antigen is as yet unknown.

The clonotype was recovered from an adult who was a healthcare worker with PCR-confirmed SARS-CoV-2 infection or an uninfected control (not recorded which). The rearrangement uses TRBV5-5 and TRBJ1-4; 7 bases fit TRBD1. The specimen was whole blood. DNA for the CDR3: TGTGCCAGCAGCTTGGGACAGGGATACTCCCCAGCCAATGAAAAACTGTTTTTT. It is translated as CASSLGQGYSPANEKLFF. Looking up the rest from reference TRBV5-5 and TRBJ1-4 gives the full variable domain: DAGVTQSPTHLIKTRGQQVTLRCSPISGHKSVSWYQQVLGQGPQFIFQYYEKEERGRGNFPDRFSARQFPNYSSELNVNALLLGDSALYLCASSLGQGYSPANEKLFFGSGTQLSVL.